Shown below are 17 T cell receptor beta chains from a single sample sequenced in a study of technical replicates of blood from a handful of donors. Libraries were prepared by immunoSEQ multiplex PCR; TCRdb keeps only in-frame clonotypes and omits some of them. The sample has roughly 62,000 clones; about nine tenths are singletons. The material sequenced was PBMCs. Receptor source: a human donor in good health. Some clones in this sample may be carry-over from other donors' samples.

The J gene is TRBJ2-3, the V gene TRBV5-4; 8 nucleotides agree with TRBD2. The CDR3 extends over 18 amino acids. V shed 4 bases and J 8 bases; nucleotides not matched to a gene: 21. In germline, CDR1 is SGHNT, CDR2 YYREEE (reference sequence). The DNA of the CDR3 is TGTGCCAGCAGCCCGGGATCTCCCGGGGGGGCCATTAGGAGTACGCAGTATTTT. Translating it yields CASSPGSPGGAIRSTQYF.

This sequence joins TRBV29-1 and TRBJ2-1, with unresolved D. V was shortened by 8 bases and J by 2 bases, with 13 bases between the two germline ends. CDR3 length: 13 amino acids. Germline CDR1 is SQVTM and CDR2 is ANQGSEA. The DNA of the CDR3 is TGCAGCACGGATCAAGACACCTACAATGAGCAGTTCTTC. Protein: CSTDQDTYNEQFF.

This clone has just a few counts. This chain connects TRBV18 to TRBJ1-1; unclear D gene. Germline CDR1 KGHSH, CDR2 LQKENI. V shed 6 bases and J shed 4 bases, with 27 bases lying between them. This CDR3 is 18 amino acids long. CDR3 in amino acids: CASSPGRVAGLVRTEAFF. The CDR3 DNA reads TGTGCCAGCTCCCCAGGAAGGGTAGCGGGTTTGGTTCGCACTGAAGCTTTCTTT.

The chain has TRBV7-6 and TRBJ1-3; 8 nucleotides agree with TRBD1. Per germline, CDR1 SGHVS and CDR2 FNYEAQ. The CDR3 runs 17 residues. With V trimmed by 3 bases and J by 1 base, 8 bases remained unmatched. The chain's CDR3 is CASSFTAGGASGNTIYF. The CDR3 DNA reads TGTGCCAGCAGCTTTACCGCAGGGGGCGCATCTGGAAACACCATATATTTT.

This chain uses TRBV7-3 with TRBJ1-2; D not resolved. The CDR3 sequence is 14 residues long. The germline gives CDR1 SGHTA, CDR2 FQGTGA. Trimming removed 5 bases at V and 4 bases at J, with 14 bases between. CDR3 sequence reads: CASSRPGVSYGYTF. In nucleotides, the CDR3 is TGTGCCAGCAGCCGTCCCGGGGTCTCCTATGGCTACACCTTC.

The chain has TRBV7-2 and TRBJ2-1; 11 nucleotides line up with TRBD2. This CDR3 has 16 residues. Germline-derived CDR1 and CDR2 are SGHTA and FQGNSA. V shed 5 bases, J shed 3 bases, and the junction held 6 bases outside the gene matches. This CDR3 reads CASSEAGTSGYNEQFF. In DNA form, the CDR3 reads TGTGCCAGCAGCGAAGCCGGGACTAGCGGCTACAATGAGCAGTTCTTC.

J is TRBJ1-5 and V is TRBV19; D not certain. This CDR3 has 14 amino acids. V lost 3 bases to trimming and J lost 0 bases, with 6 bases between them. The germline CDR1 and CDR2 sequences are LNHDA and SQIVND (reference sequence). CDR3 DNA sequence: TGTGCCAGTAGTATCTCTAATAGCAATCAGCCCCAGCATTTT. Its translation: CASSISNSNQPQHF.

This clone has just a few counts. The CDR3 here is CASSLARTTYNEQFF. The CDR3 nucleotides are TGTGCCAGCAGCTTGGCTAGGACTACGTACAATGAGCAGTTCTTC. V is TRBV5-8 and J is TRBJ2-1; possible D gene TRBD2, 6 bases. Germline V gives CDR1 SGHTS, CDR2 YDEGEE. The CDR3 contains 15 residues. The ends were cut back, 0 bases at V and 4 bases at J, with 11 bases in the middle.

This clone was seen just once. The chain carries TRBV7-8 and TRBJ2-5, with a tentative D call TRBD2 (6 bases). The CDR3 runs to 17 residues. CDR1 is SGHVS, CDR2 FQNEAQ, per germline. V lost 5 bases and J lost 1, with 20 bases in between. CDR3 nucleotide sequence: TGTGCCAGCAGCGCCAGAGGTGGCGGGGCGACCCAAGAGACCCAGTACTTC. This sequence encodes CASSARGGGATQETQYF.

This chain links TRBV5-6 with TRBJ2-6, with 8 nucleotides matching TRBD1. Germline loops: CDR1 SGHDT, CDR2 YYEEEE. CDR3 length: 18 residues. The V segment lost 2 bases and the J segment 2 bases; nucleotides outside the gene matches: 9. Here the CDR3 DNA reads TGTGCCAGCAGCTTCTTCCAGGGGGCCGGGGCTGGGGCCAACGTCCTGACTTTC. Its protein is CASSFFQGAGAGANVLTF.

The J gene is TRBJ1-2, the V gene TRBV18, with 9 bases lining up with TRBD1. This CDR3 has 15 residues. The junction had 4 bases not matched to a gene; V was cut back by 3 bases and J by 2 bases. Germline values: CDR1 KGHSH, CDR2 LQKENI. The CDR3 is CASSPSTGGNYGYTF. The CDR3 DNA follows: TGTGCCAGCTCACCTTCCACAGGGGGCAACTATGGCTACACCTTC.

The V and J genes are TRBV5-1 and TRBJ1-4; 10 bases agree with TRBD1. The CDR3 has 15 amino acids. Per the germline V gene, CDR1 is SGHRS and CDR2 is YFSETQ. J gave up 6 bases and V 4 bases, and 6 bases lay outside the gene matches. CDR3 in amino acids: CASSLRGQGYEKLFF. The CDR3 nucleotides read TGCGCCAGCAGCCTCCGGGGACAGGGGTATGAAAAACTGTTTTTT.

V and J are TRBV6-1 and TRBJ2-3; D is ambiguous. V was trimmed by 0 bases and J by 1 base, leaving 8 bases between them. CDR1 is MNHNS and CDR2 is SASEGT in the germline V gene. This CDR3 comprises 15 residues. This CDR3 is CASSEAERRTDTQYF. The CDR3 DNA is TGTGCCAGCAGTGAAGCGGAGCGACGCACAGATACGCAGTATTTT.

This clone was seen only once. The V call is TRBV10-3, the J call TRBJ2-5, with 10 nucleotides matching TRBD2. Germline V CDR1 and CDR2: ENHRY, SYGVKD. The length of the CDR3 is 16 residues. Trimming cost V 7 bases and J 5 bases; bases outside gene matches: 13. The CDR3 region has the DNA TGTGCCATCAAGGCTAGCGGGGGACTAAGAGGGGAGACCCAGTACTTC. It translates to CAIKASGGLRGETQYF.

This chain uses TRBV27 with TRBJ2-1, with 7 bases aligning to TRBD1. This CDR3 comprises 16 residues. Germline V gene lookup returns CDR1 MNHEY and CDR2 SMNVEV (reference sequence). The V and J ends lost 5 bases and 2 bases, in that order; junction bases with no gene match: 9. CDR3 bases: TGTGCCAGCAGTCCCGACCAGGGGGTTACCTACAATGAGCAGTTCTTC. Its protein product is CASSPDQGVTYNEQFF.

V is TRBV7-3 and J is TRBJ2-1; 7 bases map to TRBD2. V was pared by 5 bases and J by 8 bases, with 9 bases of the junction left unmatched. CDR3 length equals 14 residues. The germline V gene has CDR1 SGHTA and CDR2 FQGTGA. CDR3 coding DNA: TGTGCCAGCAGCACGTGGGGGGGTAGCGATGAGCAGTTCTTC. It yields the protein CASSTWGGSDEQFF.

The chain is built from TRBV4-1 and TRBJ1-6; 8 nucleotides agree with TRBD1. Germline CDR1 is MGHRA and CDR2 is YSYEKL. The CDR3 runs to 14 residues. V was pared by 3 bases and J by 8 bases, with 3 bases of the junction left unmatched. CDR3 sequence (DNA): TGCGCCAGCAGCCACCTGGACAGGGATTCACCCCTCCACTTT. Translating gives CASSHLDRDSPLHF.